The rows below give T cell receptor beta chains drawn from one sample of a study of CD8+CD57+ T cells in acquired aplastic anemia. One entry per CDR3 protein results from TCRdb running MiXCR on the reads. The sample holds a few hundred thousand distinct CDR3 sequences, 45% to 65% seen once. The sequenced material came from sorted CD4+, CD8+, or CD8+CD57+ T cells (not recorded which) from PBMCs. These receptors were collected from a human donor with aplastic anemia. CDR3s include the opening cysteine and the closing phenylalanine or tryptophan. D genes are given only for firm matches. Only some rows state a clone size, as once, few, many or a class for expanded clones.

cdr3_nt: TGTGCCACCAGCAGACAACAGGGTCCGCAGTATTTT; cdr3_aa: CATSRQQGPQYF; v_call: TRBV15; j_call: TRBJ2-3; clone_size: -; d_call: -
cdr3_nt: TGTGCCAGCAGGACTAGCGGGGGTTCCACAGATACGCAGTATTTT; cdr3_aa: CASRTSGGSTDTQYF; v_call: TRBV5-5; j_call: TRBJ2-3; clone_size: -; d_call: TRBD2
cdr3_nt: TGTGCCAGCAGTAAGGAAGGGCTCACTAATGAAAAACTGTTTTTT; cdr3_aa: CASSKEGLTNEKLFF; v_call: TRBV2; j_call: TRBJ1-4; clone_size: many; d_call: -
cdr3_nt: TGTGCCAGCAGCTTGGGACAGGGAGGGTTGGGATCACCCCTCCACTTT; cdr3_aa: CASSLGQGGLGSPLHF; v_call: TRBV5-6; j_call: TRBJ1-6; clone_size: many; d_call: TRBD1
cdr3_nt: TGCAGCGTTGTTGAAGTTGCAGCTTTCTTT; cdr3_aa: CSVVEVAAFF; v_call: TRBV29-1; j_call: TRBJ1-1; clone_size: -; d_call: -
cdr3_nt: TGTGCCAGTAGTTCTGGACGGAGCAATCAGCCCCAGCATTTT; cdr3_aa: CASSSGRSNQPQHF; v_call: TRBV19; j_call: TRBJ1-5; clone_size: few; d_call: -
cdr3_nt: TGTGCCAGCTCACCAAGGACAGGGAATCAGCCCCAGCATTTT; cdr3_aa: CASSPRTGNQPQHF; v_call: TRBV18; j_call: TRBJ1-5; clone_size: many; d_call: TRBD1
cdr3_nt: TGTGCCACCAGCAGAGTCTTTCCGGGTGAGCAGTTCTTC; cdr3_aa: CATSRVFPGEQFF; v_call: TRBV15; j_call: TRBJ2-1; clone_size: -; d_call: -
cdr3_nt: TGTGGGACGGGGGCCTTCCAAGAGACCCAGTACTTC; cdr3_aa: CGTGAFQETQYF; v_call: TRBV2; j_call: TRBJ2-5; clone_size: few; d_call: -
cdr3_nt: TGTGCCAGCGGTCCAGGACAGCGACATAATTCACCCCTCCACTTT; cdr3_aa: CASGPGQRHNSPLHF; v_call: TRBV7-9; j_call: TRBJ1-6; clone_size: -; d_call: -
cdr3_nt: TGTGCCAGCAGCCCGACAGGGACGGCAATGAGTGCTTTCTTT; cdr3_aa: CASSPTGTAMSAFF; v_call: TRBV9; j_call: TRBJ1-1; clone_size: once; d_call: TRBD1
cdr3_nt: TGCGCCAGCAGCTTACAAGGGTATAATTCACCCCTCCACTTT; cdr3_aa: CASSLQGYNSPLHF; v_call: TRBV5-1; j_call: TRBJ1-6; clone_size: -; d_call: -
cdr3_nt: TGTGCCAGTCTATCCGGGGGAGGCCAAACCTACGAGCAGTACTTC; cdr3_aa: CASLSGGGQTYEQYF; v_call: TRBV2; j_call: TRBJ2-7; clone_size: -; d_call: -
cdr3_nt: TGTGCCAGCAGCTTAGCTTGGGGCGGCACAGATACGCAGTATTTT; cdr3_aa: CASSLAWGGTDTQYF; v_call: TRBV7-6; j_call: TRBJ2-3; clone_size: few; d_call: -
cdr3_nt: TGTGCCAGTAGTACGTCCGGGACAGGGCTATATACGCAGTATTTT; cdr3_aa: CASSTSGTGLYTQYF; v_call: TRBV19; j_call: TRBJ2-3; clone_size: -; d_call: TRBD1
cdr3_nt: TGTGCCATCAGACCGGGACTAGGGGACTACGAGCAGTACTTC; cdr3_aa: CAIRPGLGDYEQYF; v_call: TRBV10-3; j_call: TRBJ2-7; clone_size: -; d_call: TRBD2
cdr3_nt: TGCAGTGCTAGCGGGAGGTACTACAATGAGCAGTTCTTC; cdr3_aa: CSASGRYYNEQFF; v_call: TRBV20-1; j_call: TRBJ2-1; clone_size: -; d_call: TRBD2
cdr3_nt: TGTGCCAGCAGCCCGGGGACAGGGGCGCGTACTGAAGCTTTCTTT; cdr3_aa: CASSPGTGARTEAFF; v_call: TRBV9; j_call: TRBJ1-1; clone_size: many; d_call: TRBD1
cdr3_nt: TGTGCCAGCAGCCCCTCCCGGGACAGAAGCACAGATACGCAGTATTTT; cdr3_aa: CASSPSRDRSTDTQYF; v_call: TRBV11-3; j_call: TRBJ2-3; clone_size: -; d_call: TRBD1
cdr3_nt: TGTGCCAGCAGCGTAGACCCTAGCGGGAGCTACAATGAGCAGTTCTTC; cdr3_aa: CASSVDPSGSYNEQFF; v_call: TRBV9; j_call: TRBJ2-1; clone_size: -; d_call: TRBD2
cdr3_nt: TGTGCCAGCAGCCAGGGACAGGAAAGGGCCTACGAGCAGTACTTC; cdr3_aa: CASSQGQERAYEQYF; v_call: TRBV7-8; j_call: TRBJ2-7; clone_size: -; d_call: TRBD1
cdr3_nt: TGCAGTGCTAGAGATTTAGGGTCCGGCAATCAGCCCCAGCATTTT; cdr3_aa: CSARDLGSGNQPQHF; v_call: TRBV20-1; j_call: TRBJ1-5; clone_size: few; d_call: -
cdr3_nt: TGTGCCAGCAGCCCTGGGACTAGTGAGTACGAGCAGTACTTC; cdr3_aa: CASSPGTSEYEQYF; v_call: TRBV9; j_call: TRBJ2-7; clone_size: few; d_call: TRBD2
cdr3_nt: TGCGCCAGCAGCCAAATCGGGACAGGGGATAATTCACCCCTCCACTTT; cdr3_aa: CASSQIGTGDNSPLHF; v_call: TRBV4-1; j_call: TRBJ1-6; clone_size: -; d_call: TRBD1
cdr3_nt: TGTGCCAGCAGTGACCCGGGACTCGGGGTCACAGATACGCAGTATTTT; cdr3_aa: CASSDPGLGVTDTQYF; v_call: TRBV25-1; j_call: TRBJ2-3; clone_size: many; d_call: -
cdr3_nt: TGCAGTGCTACCTCGACGCCGGACAGGGGGCTCTACGAGCAGTACTTC; cdr3_aa: CSATSTPDRGLYEQYF; v_call: TRBV20-1; j_call: TRBJ2-7; clone_size: -; d_call: TRBD1
cdr3_nt: TGCAGTGCTAGCGGTCAGGCAGTCTACGAGCAGTACTTC; cdr3_aa: CSASGQAVYEQYF; v_call: TRBV20-1; j_call: TRBJ2-7; clone_size: -; d_call: -
cdr3_nt: TGCAGCACCTCCGGGACAGGAGCTTCCGAGCAGTACTTC; cdr3_aa: CSTSGTGASEQYF; v_call: TRBV29-1; j_call: TRBJ2-7; clone_size: few; d_call: TRBD1
cdr3_nt: TGTGCCAGCAGTGAACTCGGCAATCCGTCCGAGCAGTACTTC; cdr3_aa: CASSELGNPSEQYF; v_call: TRBV25-1; j_call: TRBJ2-7; clone_size: once; d_call: -
cdr3_nt: TGCAGTGCTGCAGGACTAGCGGGAGTAGAGCAGTTCTTC; cdr3_aa: CSAAGLAGVEQFF; v_call: TRBV20-1; j_call: TRBJ2-1; clone_size: -; d_call: TRBD2
cdr3_nt: TGTGCCAGCAGTTGGGCGGACTCCTACGAGCAGTACTTC; cdr3_aa: CASSWADSYEQYF; v_call: TRBV6-6; j_call: TRBJ2-7; clone_size: -; d_call: -
cdr3_nt: TGTGCCAGCAGTGAACTGCAGCATCAGAACACTGAAGCTTTCTTT; cdr3_aa: CASSELQHQNTEAFF; v_call: TRBV2; j_call: TRBJ1-1; clone_size: many; d_call: -
cdr3_nt: TGCAGTGCTAGTCCGACAGAGAACACTGGAGCTTTCTTT; cdr3_aa: CSASPTENTGAFF; v_call: TRBV20-1; j_call: TRBJ1-1; clone_size: -; d_call: -
cdr3_nt: TGTGCCAGCAGCCTCTGGGACAATCACAATGAGCAGTTCTTC; cdr3_aa: CASSLWDNHNEQFF; v_call: TRBV7-3; j_call: TRBJ2-1; clone_size: -; d_call: -
cdr3_nt: TGTGCCAGTAGCGCCCCCGGGGCCAGTCAGAACATTCAGTACTTC; cdr3_aa: CASSAPGASQNIQYF; v_call: TRBV7-9; j_call: TRBJ2-4; clone_size: -; d_call: -
cdr3_nt: TGTGCCAGCAGCCTGATAGTCGGGGGTGACTATGGCTACACCTTC; cdr3_aa: CASSLIVGGDYGYTF; v_call: TRBV7-9; j_call: TRBJ1-2; clone_size: once; d_call: -
cdr3_nt: TGTGCCAGCAGCGAGACGGCTGCGGATTCACCCCTCGACTTT; cdr3_aa: CASSETAADSPLDF; v_call: TRBV9; j_call: TRBJ1-6; clone_size: once; d_call: -